The 21 T cell receptor beta chains in this list originate from one sample, sequenced in a study of blood T cell repertoires in COVID-19. Sequencing used immunoSEQ multiplex PCR; TCRdb keeps in-frame clones, though not all of them. The sample lists roughly 82,000 clones, almost 85% occurring once. Specimen: peripheral blood. The receptors shown here come from a man aged 60 to 69 with acute or convalescent COVID-19.

The rearrangement joins TRBV10-3 to TRBJ1-2, with D tentatively TRBD1 (6 bases). V gave up 0 bases and J gave up 8 bases, with 16 bases separating them. Germline V CDR1 and CDR2: ENHRY, SYGVKD. There are 15 residues in the CDR3. Here the CDR3 reads CAISESLQGLFGYTF. The CDR3 bases are TGTGCCATCAGTGAGTCGCTACAGGGCCTTTTCGGCTACACCTTC.

This clone was observed a handful of times. The rearrangement joins TRBV6-5 to TRBJ1-3; D is uncertain. Trimming cost V 7 bases and J 4 bases, with 11 bases left between them. Looked up from germline, CDR1 is MNHEY and CDR2 is SVGAGI. This CDR3 comprises 13 residues. The CDR3 loop reads CASKPTPGNTIYF. Here the CDR3 DNA reads TGTGCCAGCAAACCGACACCCGGAAACACCATATATTTT.

J is TRBJ1-6 and V is TRBV5-6; 9 bases are shared with TRBD1. The ends lost 1 base at V and 8 bases at J; junction bases unmatched: 10. This CDR3 spans 17 amino acids. CDR1 is SGHDT, CDR2 YYEEEE, per germline. This CDR3 is CASSLYAGTGLDSPLHF. The CDR3 DNA reads as TGTGCCAGCAGCTTGTATGCCGGGACAGGGCTGGATTCACCCCTCCACTTT.

This clone has just a few counts. The chain has TRBV7-2 and TRBJ2-1; 9 bases map to TRBD1. The CDR3 consists of 16 residues. Germline V CDR1 and CDR2: SGHTA, FQGNSA. After removal of 5 bases from V and 1 base from J, the junction contained 6 bases not matched to a gene. The chain's CDR3 is CASSASGTGSYNEQFF. The CDR3 DNA reads TGTGCCAGCAGCGCATCCGGGACAGGGTCCTACAATGAGCAGTTCTTC.

CDR3 amino acids: CASSLRQGGGDEQFF. CDR3 nucleotides: TGTGCCAGCAGCTTGAGACAGGGTGGGGGAGATGAGCAGTTCTTC. The V and J genes are TRBV5-4 and TRBJ2-1; the match to TRBD1 covers 7 bases. V was clipped by 1 base and J by 8 bases; unmatched bases: 9. The CDR3 covers 15 residues. CDR1 is SGHNT, CDR2 YYREEE, per germline (reference sequence). Variable domain in full (rest from reference TRBV5-4 and TRBJ2-1): ETGVTQSPTHLIKTRGQQVTLRCSSQSGHNTVSWYQQALGQGPQFIFQYYREEENGRGNFPPRFSGLQFPNYSSELNVNALELDDSALYLCASSLRQGGGDEQFFGPGTRLTVL.

The chain carries TRBV7-2 and TRBJ2-3, with 9 bases lining up with TRBD2. J lost 8 bases, V lost 2 bases, and 8 bases had no gene match. The CDR3 runs 15 residues. CDR1 and CDR2 (germline): SGHTA, FQGNSA. For the CDR3, the DNA is TGTGCCAGCAGCTTAATAGCGGGGGAAGTAGGTACGCAGTATTTT. Residues: CASSLIAGEVGTQYF.

This clone has only one observation. The V and J genes are TRBV18 and TRBJ1-6, with a tentative D call TRBD1 (6 bases). Germline-derived CDR1 and CDR2 are KGHSH and LQKENI. This CDR3 region has 15 residues. The V end was cut by 2 bases, the J end by 5 bases, with 10 bases between. The CDR3 DNA is TGTGCCAGCTCACCAATGGGACAAGATAATTCACCCCTCCACTTT. It specifies CASSPMGQDNSPLHF.

This clone was recorded once. This chain links TRBV7-3 with TRBJ2-3, with no clear D. The germline V and J ends were trimmed by 2 bases and 2 bases, with 8 bases remaining between them. CDR1 is SGHTA, CDR2 FQGTGA, per germline. This CDR3 has 14 residues. The CDR3 DNA reads TGTGCCAGCAGCTTAGAGCGAACCACAGATACGCAGTATTTT. This gives the protein CASSLERTTDTQYF.

The chain recombines TRBV9 with TRBJ2-1, with D unclear. CDR3 length equals 14 residues. The germline V and J ends were trimmed by 3 bases and 4 bases, with 11 bases remaining between them. The germline V gene has CDR1 SGDLS and CDR2 YYNGEE. The CDR3 reads CASSAKDKYNEQFF. The CDR3 DNA reads as TGTGCCAGCAGCGCCAAAGACAAATACAATGAGCAGTTCTTC.

There are a few counts of this clone. The chain uses TRBV7-9 and TRBJ1-1; 8 bases are shared with TRBD1. Germline CDR1 and CDR2: SEHNR and FQNEAQ (reference sequence). The length of the CDR3 is 14 residues. V lost 7 bases and J lost 4; bases outside the gene matches: 8. The CDR3 spells CASTTTGVGTEAFF. The CDR3 region has the DNA TGTGCCAGCACCACGACAGGGGTGGGCACTGAAGCTTTCTTT.

This chain connects TRBV7-3 to TRBJ1-2; D might be TRBD1 (6 bases). CDR1 SGHTA and CDR2 FQGTGA come from the germline V gene. The CDR3 contains 12 residues. The ends were cut back, 2 bases at V and 10 bases at J, with 11 bases in the middle. The CDR3 region is CASSLLGAAYTF. For the CDR3, the DNA is TGTGCCAGCAGCTTATTGGGGGCAGCCTACACCTTC.

The genes are TRBV18 and TRBJ1-1; D unclear. The ends were cut back, 6 bases at V and 5 bases at J, with 10 bases in the middle. The CDR3 is 12 amino acids. The germline V gene encodes CDR1 KGHSH and CDR2 LQKENI. The CDR3 reads CASSLEVTEAFF. DNA for the CDR3: TGTGCCAGCTCGTTAGAGGTTACTGAAGCTTTCTTT.

This clone has only one observation. The genes are TRBV19 and TRBJ2-3, with D possibly being TRBD1 (5 bases). This CDR3 has 15 residues. V lost 1 base and J 2 bases, leaving 10 bases between the germline ends. Germline loops: CDR1 LNHDA, CDR2 SQIVND (reference sequence). The CDR3 loop reads CASSIGPGSTDTQYF. CDR3 bases: TGTGCCAGTAGTATAGGACCAGGGTCCACAGATACGCAGTATTTT.

In DNA form, the CDR3 reads TGTGCCAGCAGCTCATCTTGGCTAGCGGAGAGCTCCTACGAGCAGTACTTC. This gives the protein CASSSSWLAESSYEQYF. V is TRBV13 and J is TRBJ2-7; TRBD2 agrees at 7 bases. Germline CDR1 reads PRHDT; CDR2 reads FYEKMQ (reference sequence). J lost 0 bases, V lost 4 bases, and 12 bases had no gene match. CDR3 size: 17 residues.

The gene calls are TRBV30 and TRBJ1-1, with 8 bases that match TRBD1. Losses at the gene ends were 8 bases for V and 7 bases for J; bases not matched to a gene: 6. The CDR3 has 11 amino acids. Germline loops: CDR1 GTSNPN, CDR2 SVGIG (reference sequence). The CDR3 loop reads CALEDRDEAFF. The DNA of the CDR3 is TGTGCCCTAGAGGACAGGGATGAAGCTTTCTTT.

The V gene is TRBV2, the J gene TRBJ1-6; D may be TRBD1 (5 bases). The V and J ends lost 3 bases and 7 bases respectively, with 10 bases between them. CDR1 is SNHLY and CDR2 is FYNNEI in the germline V gene. The CDR3 loop spans 14 amino acids. The CDR3 bases are TGTGCCAGCAGTGACCTCGGGGGGAATTCACCCCTCCACTTT. Translating gives CASSDLGGNSPLHF. The full variable domain, rest sourced from reference TRBV2 and TRBJ1-6, is EPEVTQTPSHQVTQMGQEVILRCVPISNHLYFYWYRQILGQKVEFLVSFYNNEISEKSEIFDDQFSVERPDGSNFTLKIRSTKLEDSAMYFCASSDLGGNSPLHFGNGTRLTVT.

The chain carries TRBV19 and TRBJ1-4; possibly TRBD1 for D (5 bases). Germline V gene lookup returns CDR1 LNHDA and CDR2 SQIVND (reference sequence). The CDR3 is made up of 16 amino acids. V was trimmed by 5 bases and J by 3 bases, leaving 16 bases between them. This CDR3 reads CASSPTSQGPNEKLFF. The DNA of the CDR3 is TGTGCCAGTAGTCCAACTAGCCAGGGCCCTAATGAAAAACTGTTTTTT. The complete variable domain, with remaining parts taken from reference TRBV19 and TRBJ1-4, reads DGGITQSPKYLFRKEGQNVTLSCEQNLNHDAMYWYRQDPGQGLRLIYYSQIVNDFQKGDIAEGYSVSREKKESFPLTVTSAQKNPTAFYLCASSPTSQGPNEKLFFGSGTQLSVL.

The J gene is TRBJ2-1, the V gene TRBV7-3, with D possibly matching TRBD2 (6 bases). The CDR3 totals 16 residues. Germline-derived CDR1 and CDR2 are SGHTA and FQGTGA. Trimming removed 2 bases from V and 4 bases from J, with 15 bases in between. The CDR3 DNA reads TGTGCCAGCAGCTTATGGGCGGGGAAGTCTTACAATGAGCAGTTCTTC. Protein product: CASSLWAGKSYNEQFF.

The genes are TRBV6-5 and TRBJ1-1, with 8 bases that match TRBD1. With 6 bases clipped from V and 8 bases from J, the junction kept 14 bases outside the gene matches. CDR1 MNHEY and CDR2 SVGAGI come from the germline V gene. The CDR3 has 15 amino acids. The CDR3 region has the DNA TGTGCCAGCAGACGCCTTATCCGGGACAGGATGGAAGCTTTCTTT. Translating gives CASRRLIRDRMEAFF.

The chain couples TRBV28 to TRBJ1-1; maybe TRBD1 (6 bases). The CDR3 runs to 13 residues. Trimming cost V 7 bases and J 6 bases, with 15 bases left between them. Per germline, CDR1 MDHEN and CDR2 SYDVKM. CDR3 sequence (DNA): TGTGCCAGCACCCCCACAGGGTGGCCTGAAGCTTTCTTT. It encodes CASTPTGWPEAFF.

This clone was recorded once. The chain has TRBV7-8 and TRBJ1-1; D gene ambiguous. The CDR3 totals 13 residues. The germline CDR1 and CDR2 sequences are SGHVS and FQNEAQ. Trimming shortened V by 3 bases and J by 1 base, and 6 bases separated the two germline ends. The CDR3 nucleotides are TGTGCCAGCAGCTTGTTACAGAACACTGAAGCTTTCTTT. Amino acid sequence: CASSLLQNTEAFF.